Reported below is one T cell receptor (beta chain). The data were taken from a study of patients and donors after allogeneic stem cell transplantation. With V trimmed by 5 bases and J by 6 bases, 10 bases remained unmatched. This CDR3 contains 15 residues. Germline-derived CDR1 and CDR2 are SEHNR and FQNEAQ (reference sequence). Each CDR3 protein is one row after TCRdb ran MiXCR on the RT-PCR reads. The sample has some 960,000 distinct CDR3 sequences, approximately 18% seen once. The source of this sequence is a human donor who was either an allogeneic HSCT recipient or a stem cell or donor lymphocyte infusion donor (not recorded which). It is not recorded whose cells these are; they may come from a transplant donor. The gene calls are TRBV7-9 and TRBJ1-2, with 9 nucleotides matching TRBD1. Sequences were obtained from blood, either unsorted or a sorted T cell fraction (not recorded which). The CDR3: CASSKTGTGSHGYTF. The CDR3 bases are TGTGCCAGCAGCAAAACCGGGACAGGGAGCCATGGCTACACCTTC.